The 17 T cell receptor beta chains below come from one sample, sequenced in a study of molecular identifiers for immune sequencing clone quantification (dated by TCRdb to the late 2010s). The method was PCR. The instrument was an Illumina HiSeq 4000. TCRdb reanalyzed the raw reads on its own, using fastp at Q25 for trimming and MiXCR for clone calling, and kept in-frame beta chains. Rows matching on CDR3 protein sequence are summarized as one entry with the most common DNA and genes. The sample table records about 65,000 distinct CDR3 sequences; around 18% of these occur just once. The ten largest make up roughly 1.6% of the sample. Specimen: naive CD8+ T cells from blood, with Jurkat cell RNA spiked in. In the paper's terms, the cell subset or site label means: FACS-sorted CD8+CD4-CCR7+CD45RA+ naive T cells. These receptors were obtained from a human donor in good health. Some libraries in this study had Jurkat cell RNA spiked in.

This clonotype showed up many times. The V call is TRBV29-1, the J call TRBJ1-2, with D perhaps matching TRBD1 (6 bases). V dropped 8 bases and J dropped 6 bases, with 22 bases sitting between them. The CDR3 spans 14 residues. CDR1 and CDR2 (germline): SQVTM, ANQGSEA. In nucleotides, the CDR3 is TGCAGCTTCCGGTTGGGAGGGGGGGAACATGGCTACACCTTC. This encodes CSFRLGGGEHGYTF.

This clonotype was recorded at least ten times. The J gene is TRBJ2-1, the V gene TRBV29-1, with 14 positions matching TRBD2. The V segment lost 3 bases and the J segment 2 bases; nucleotides outside the gene matches: 3. The CDR3 is made up of 16 amino acids. The germline V gene encodes CDR1 SQVTM and CDR2 ANQGSEA. The CDR3 DNA reads TGCAGCGTTGAGGGACTAGCGGGAGTTCCCTACAATGAGCAGTTCTTC. It encodes CSVEGLAGVPYNEQFF.

Remarks on this clonotype: A read error may be the cause here, since a much bigger clone is one base away. The DNA of the CDR3 is TGTGCCAGCAGCTTGGCCGTCGGGGACAGCAACCTCTACGAGCAGTACTTC. This gives the protein CASSLAVGDSNLYEQYF. The V gene is TRBV5-3, the J gene TRBJ2-7; 7 bases match TRBD1. TRBV5-3 qualifies as an ORF whose function is uncertain. This CDR3 has 17 amino acids.

This clonotype was counted ten times or more. The CDR3, as DNA: TGTGCCAGCAGCGTAGACAGTGTGGTCACCGGGGAGCTGTTTTTT. It specifies CASSVDSVVTGELFF. This chain connects TRBV7-9 to TRBJ2-2; TRBD1 might be the D (5 bases). Germline V lookup: CDR1 SEHNR, CDR2 FQNEAQ (reference sequence). The V end lost 5 bases, the J end lost 4 bases, and 14 bases lay between the germline ends. The CDR3 has 15 residues.

In its sample, this clonotype was seen many times. The chain recombines TRBV25-1 with TRBJ2-1; D is undetermined. CDR3 length: 14 amino acids. Germline V gene sequence: CDR1 MGHDK, CDR2 SYGVNS. The V and J ends lost 0 bases and 12 bases respectively, with 15 bases between them. The CDR3 DNA is TGTGCCAGCAGTGAATATTCCCAAAGGGAAGGGCAGTTCTTC. This gives the protein CASSEYSQREGQFF. Looking up the rest from reference TRBV25-1 and TRBJ2-1 gives the full variable domain: EADIYQTPRYLVIGTGKKITLECSQTMGHDKMYWYQQDPGMELHLIHYSYGVNSTEKGDLSSESTVSRIRTEHFPLTLESARPSHTSQYLCASSEYSQREGQFFGPGTRLTVL.

This clonotype was detected ten times or more. The V and J genes are TRBV3-1 and TRBJ2-7, with 9 bases fitting TRBD2. The CDR3 consists of 15 residues. The germline gives CDR1 LGHDT, CDR2 YNNKEL (reference sequence). Trimming removed 1 base from V and 4 bases from J; junction bases left unmatched: 5. This CDR3 reads CASSQGLAGQYEQYF. Here the CDR3 DNA reads TGTGCCAGCAGCCAAGGCCTAGCGGGGCAGTACGAGCAGTACTTC.

With respect to this clonotype: Possible read error: a much larger clone is one base away. The chain couples TRBV6-5 to TRBJ1-5; D unresolved. CDR1 MNHEY and CDR2 SVGAGI come from the germline V gene. CDR3 length equals 13 residues. In DNA, the CDR3 is TGTGCCAACAGTTACAGCGGATATTGGCCCCAGCATTTT. Residues: CANSYSGYWPQHF.

This chain uses TRBV7-6 with TRBJ2-2; D unresolved. The CDR3 is made up of 13 amino acids. Germline values: CDR1 SGHVS, CDR2 FNYEAQ. The germline V and J ends were trimmed by 3 bases and 7 bases, with 9 bases remaining between them. The DNA for the CDR3 is TGTGCCAGCAGCTTTAAGTATTTCGGGGAGCTGTTTTTT. This encodes CASSFKYFGELFF.

This clonotype was detected only once. A read error may be the cause here, since a much bigger clone is one base away. J is TRBJ1-1 and V is TRBV6-5; no reliable D call. The CDR3 spans 13 residues. Germline assignment: CDR1 MNHEY and CDR2 SVGAGI. The CDR3 is CASSVGRVGEASF. The CDR3 region has the DNA TGTGCCAGCAGTGTTGGGAGGGTAGGTGAAGCTTCCTTT.

The table lists this clonotype with a count of one. This may stem from a read error, because a much larger clone lies one nucleotide away. V and J are TRBV28 and TRBJ1-1; no firm D call. Germline V lookup: CDR1 MDHEN, CDR2 SYDVKM. CDR3 length equals 13 residues. The CDR3 is CAGSFTVDTEAFF. The CDR3 DNA reads as TGTGCCGGCAGTTTTACGGTCGACACTGAAGCTTTCTTT.

This clonotype was observed many times. The V and J genes are TRBV3-1 and TRBJ2-5; no clear D. Germline CDR1 LGHDT, CDR2 YNNKEL (reference sequence). CDR3 length equals 15 residues. V gave up 0 bases and J gave up 0 bases, with 8 bases separating them. CDR3 nucleotides: TGTGCCAGCAGCCAAGATCCAGCCTACCAAGAGACCCAGTACTTC. Translating gives CASSQDPAYQETQYF.

The table lists this clonotype with a few counts. The J gene is TRBJ1-2, the V gene TRBV12-3 or TRBV12-4; D unclear. The CDR3 is 10 amino acids. V was shortened by 10 bases and J by 6 bases, with 9 bases between the two germline ends. In nucleotides, the CDR3 is TGTGCCACAGACGTTGATGGCTACACCTTC. This sequence encodes CATDVDGYTF.

About this clonotype: A much more abundant neighbour one base away suggests this may be a read error. This chain joins TRBV30 and TRBJ2-7, with D unclear. The better agreement between TRBJ2-1 and the DNA end casts doubt on the J call. CDR1 GTSNPN and CDR2 SVGIG come from the germline V gene (reference sequence). The CDR3 totals 12 residues. The CDR3 is CAWSVLTYEQFF. The CDR3 nucleotides read TGTGCCTGGAGTGTCCTTACCTACGAGCAGTTCTTC.

Many counts were recorded for this clonotype. The rearrangement joins TRBV6-2 or TRBV6-3 to TRBJ2-7; 8 bases line up with TRBD2. J was trimmed by 3 bases and V by 5 bases; bases with no gene match: 3. Looked up from germline, CDR1 is MNHEY and CDR2 is SVGEGT. This CDR3 has 13 residues. CDR3 region: CASSSGRSYEQYF. The DNA for the CDR3 is TGTGCCAGCAGTAGCGGGAGAAGCTACGAGCAGTACTTC.

This clonotype was seen only a few times. A much larger clone differs by one base, so this may be a read error. V is TRBV13 and J is TRBJ2-5, with a possible D match to TRBD2 (6 bases). Between the trimmed V and J ends, which lost 5 bases and 0 bases, there was a span of 10 bases. The CDR3 loop spans 14 amino acids. Germline CDR1 reads PRHDT; CDR2 reads FYEKMQ (reference sequence). The CDR3 here is CASSLGLNQETQYF. The CDR3 DNA reads TGTGCCAGCAGCCTGGGACTTAACCAAGAGACCCAGTACTTC.

This clonotype was observed at least ten times. The rearrangement uses TRBV3-1 and TRBJ2-7; D ambiguous. The CDR3 loop spans 13 amino acids. V was cut by 0 bases and J by 7 bases, with 10 bases left in between. In germline, CDR1 is LGHDT, CDR2 YNNKEL (reference sequence). For the CDR3, the DNA is TGTGCCAGCAGCCAAGAGATGAGGCGTGAGCAGTACTTC. Amino acids: CASSQEMRREQYF.

Remarks on this clonotype: This may be a read error: a much more frequent sequence differs by one nucleotide. The chain couples TRBV6-5 to TRBJ2-2, with a tentative D call TRBD1 (5 bases). Germline lookup yields CDR1 MNHEY and CDR2 SVGAGI. The CDR3 is 17 amino acids. The CDR3 reads CASSYSLGGANSGELFF. The CDR3 nucleotides read TGTGCCAGCAGTTACTCGTTGGGTGGGGCGAACAGCGGGGAGCTGTTTTTT.